The rows below give T cell receptor beta chains drawn from one sample of a study of radiotherapy plus CTLA-4 blockade in lung cancer. Clones were sequenced by immunoSEQ multiplex PCR, and TCRdb holds only the in-frame ones, with some missing. The sample yields about 84,000 clones, around 72% seen once. The sequences come from peripheral blood, collected from a patient treated with radiotherapy plus ipilimumab. The receptors come from a human donor with non-small cell lung cancer that progressed on radiotherapy plus ipilimumab. The CDR3 runs from the conserved cysteine through the conserved F or W. D genes are given only for firm matches. Clone sizes are given selectively: once, few, many, or a class where the clone is expanded.

CATSSPRDLTDTQYF | TGTGCCACCAGCAGCCCCCGGGACCTCACAGATACGCAGTATTTT | - | TRBJ2-3 | TRBV15 | -
CASSVGENTEAFF | TGTGCCAGCAGCGTAGGGGAGAACACTGAAGCTTTCTTT | few | TRBJ1-1 | TRBV9 | -
CASSLTRQIGTGELFF | TGTGCCAGCAGCTTAACCAGACAGATTGGCACCGGGGAGCTGTTTTTT | - | TRBJ2-2 | TRBV7-3 | -
CASSIDLSATVSYEQYF | TGTGCCAGTAGTATAGATCTATCGGCGACGGTTTCCTACGAGCAGTACTTC | few | TRBJ2-7 | TRBV19 | -
CASSLIVGTVAYEQYF | TGTGCCAGCAGTTTGATTGTAGGGACGGTAGCCTACGAGCAGTACTTC | - | TRBJ2-7 | TRBV27 | -
CASSPQGAYGYTF | TGCGCCAGCAGTCCGCAGGGGGCCTATGGCTACACCTTC | - | TRBJ1-2 | TRBV10-2 | TRBD1
CASSVAAGGYEQYF | TGTGCCAGCAGCGTAGCGGCAGGGGGGTACGAGCAGTACTTC | - | TRBJ2-7 | TRBV9 | -
CASSLLPGAGGELFF | TGTGCCAGCAGCTTGTTGCCGGGGGCGGGCGGGGAGCTGTTTTTT | few | TRBJ2-2 | TRBV5-5 | -
CASSSASGSGNEQFF | TGTGCCAGCAGTTCCGCTAGCGGGAGCGGTAATGAGCAGTTCTTC | - | TRBJ2-1 | TRBV28 | TRBD2
CASSGGGGTGELFF | TGTGCCAGCAGTGGTGGGGGAGGCACCGGGGAGCTGTTTTTT | once | TRBJ2-2 | TRBV2 | -
CASSLGRDQPQHF | TGTGCCAGCAGCTTAGGCAGGGACCAGCCCCAGCATTTT | - | TRBJ1-5 | TRBV11-1 | -
CASSYGDISTYEQYF | TGTGCCAGCAGTTACGGGGACATCTCAACCTACGAGCAGTACTTC | - | TRBJ2-7 | TRBV6-6 | -
CATSGTGNTIYF | TGTGCCACCTCCGGGACAGGAAACACCATATATTTT | few | TRBJ1-3 | TRBV28 | -
CASASYNEQFF | TGTGCCAGCGCCTCCTACAATGAGCAGTTCTTC | - | TRBJ2-1 | TRBV11-2 | -
CASSFPTVGEKLFF | TGTGCCAGCAGTTTCCCGACAGTGGGGGAAAAACTGTTTTTT | - | TRBJ1-4 | TRBV6-1 | -
CASGQGTNTEAFF | TGTGCCAGCGGACAGGGAACGAACACTGAAGCTTTCTTT | few | TRBJ1-1 | TRBV11-3 | TRBD1
CASSGGGGSTGELFF | TGTGCCAGCAGCGGGGGCGGGGGGAGCACCGGGGAGCTGTTTTTT | - | TRBJ2-2 | TRBV9 | TRBD2
CASSIRNENIQYF | TGTGCCAGTAGTATCCGAAACGAAAACATTCAGTACTTC | few | TRBJ2-4 | TRBV19 | -
CASSLDYNTEAFF | TGTGCCAGCAGCTTAGATTACAACACTGAAGCTTTCTTT | - | TRBJ1-1 | TRBV5-6 | -
CASSLTGFGGEQYF | TGTGCCAGCAGCCTCACCGGGTTTGGAGGCGAGCAGTACTTC | few | TRBJ2-7 | TRBV5-6 | -
CASSSWSGQETQYF | TGTGCCAGCAGCTCCTGGAGCGGCCAAGAGACCCAGTACTTC | once | TRBJ2-5 | TRBV7-2 | -
CASSPRSRYGGGSEAFF | TGTGCCAGTAGTCCCCGCTCCCGCTATGGGGGAGGGTCTGAAGCTTTCTTT | - | TRBJ1-1 | TRBV19 | -
CASSQRGPSYEQYF | TGCGCCAGCAGCCAACGGGGGCCTTCCTACGAGCAGTACTTC | - | TRBJ2-7 | TRBV4-1 | -
CASSLAGAETQYF | TGTGCCAGCAGCTTGGCAGGGGCGGAGACCCAGTACTTC | - | TRBJ2-5 | TRBV5-4 | -
CASSFGDEQFF | TGCGCCAGCAGCTTTGGTGATGAGCAGTTCTTC | - | TRBJ2-1 | TRBV5-1 | -
CASSSFGLAGLGETQYF | TGTGCCAGTTCATCTTTCGGACTAGCGGGACTCGGAGAGACCCAGTACTTC | few | TRBJ2-5 | TRBV9 | TRBD2
CASGGTGETQYF | TGTGCCAGCGGGGGGACGGGGGAGACCCAGTACTTC | - | TRBJ2-5 | TRBV2 | -
CASTGRAGYGYTF | TGTGCCAGCACCGGACGGGCCGGGTATGGCTACACCTTC | once | TRBJ1-2 | TRBV6-1 | -
CASSSGTGYNSPLHF | TGTGCCAGCAGTTCTGGGACAGGGTATAATTCACCCCTCCACTTT | - | TRBJ1-6 | TRBV28 | TRBD1
CASSPSGELFF | TGCGCCAGCAGCCCTTCCGGGGAGCTGTTTTTT | - | TRBJ2-2 | TRBV5-1 | -
CASSEEAFRDTQYF | TGTGCCAGCAGTGAAGAGGCTTTCAGAGATACGCAGTATTTT | - | TRBJ2-3 | TRBV2 | -
CASSLSSLTF | TGTGCCAGCAGCTTATCTTCCTTGACCTTC | - | TRBJ1-2 | TRBV13 | -
CASSPGGTGNTIYF | TGTGCCAGCAGTCCAGGGGGAACTGGAAACACCATATATTTT | - | TRBJ1-3 | TRBV2 | TRBD1
CASSGTEGNTIYF | TGTGCCAGCAGTGGGACAGAGGGAAACACCATATATTTT | - | TRBJ1-3 | TRBV2 | -
CASSKTGENTEAFF | TGCGCCAGCAGCAAGACAGGTGAGAACACTGAAGCTTTCTTT | - | TRBJ1-1 | TRBV5-1 | -
CASSYRRGGQPQHF | TGTGCCAGCAGTTACCGACGGGGTGGGCAGCCCCAGCATTTT | - | TRBJ1-5 | TRBV6-5 | -
CASTKDGGRVTGELFF | TGTGCCAGCACCAAGGACGGCGGGAGGGTTACCGGGGAGCTGTTTTTT | - | TRBJ2-2 | TRBV27 | TRBD2
CASTPTARLSYEQYF | TGTGCCAGCACACCGACAGCCCGACTCTCCTACGAGCAGTACTTC | - | TRBJ2-7 | TRBV6-1 | -
CASSLASDVRYEQYF | TGCGCCAGCAGTCTGGCGTCGGACGTACGCTACGAGCAGTACTTC | - | TRBJ2-7 | TRBV4-1 | -
CASSDSLNTEAFF | TGTGCCAGCTCGGACAGTTTGAACACTGAAGCTTTCTTT | - | TRBJ1-1 | TRBV28 | -
CASSGVELAGNTIYF | TGTGCCAGCAGCGGCGTGGAATTAGCTGGAAACACCATATATTTT | - | TRBJ1-3 | TRBV6-1 | -
CASSWGQGPYDETF | TGTGCCAGCAGCTGGGGCCAGGGGCCATACGATGAAACCTTC | - | TRBJ1-2 | TRBV5-6 | -
CASRQGWNTEAFF | TGTGCCAGCAGACAGGGGTGGAACACTGAAGCTTTCTTT | medium-sized | TRBJ1-1 | TRBV6-5 | TRBD1
CASSGSPAGTEAFF | TGTGCCAGCAGTGGATCTCCAGCCGGCACTGAAGCTTTCTTT | - | TRBJ1-1 | TRBV6-1 | -
CASSSYDRGNTQYF | TGTGCCAGCAGCTCTTATGACAGGGGGAATACGCAGTATTTT | - | TRBJ2-3 | TRBV5-4 | TRBD1
CASSLVGDRRNIQYF | TGTGCCAGCAGCTTGGTAGGCGACAGGAGAAACATTCAGTACTTC | - | TRBJ2-4 | TRBV5-8 | -
CASSLEQDSGELFF | TGTGCCAGCAGTTTAGAACAGGACTCCGGGGAGCTGTTTTTT | - | TRBJ2-2 | TRBV27 | -
CASSLVGSSNTGELFF | TGTGCCAGCAGTTTAGTTGGCAGTTCGAACACCGGGGAGCTGTTTTTT | - | TRBJ2-2 | TRBV28 | -
CASSSRGSTQYF | TGTGCCAGCAGCTCTCGTGGGAGTACGCAGTATTTT | - | TRBJ2-3 | TRBV7-3 | -
CASSLTLSGHNEQFF | TGTGCCAGCAGTCTAACGCTGAGCGGGCACAATGAGCAGTTCTTC | - | TRBJ2-1 | TRBV11-1 | -
CASSRRGLFQETQYF | TGTGCCAGCAGCCGACGGGGGTTATTCCAAGAGACCCAGTACTTC | - | TRBJ2-5 | TRBV7-2 | -
CASSPRMFSGSSYEQYF | TGTGCCAGCAGTCCCCGTATGTTCAGTGGCAGCTCCTACGAGCAGTACTTC | - | TRBJ2-7 | TRBV27 | -
CASSVDWKDQPQHF | TGTGCCAGCAGCGTAGATTGGAAGGATCAGCCCCAGCATTTT | - | TRBJ1-5 | TRBV9 | -
CASSPLGAGAETQYF | TGTGCCAGCAGCCCCCTAGGAGCGGGGGCAGAGACCCAGTACTTC | - | TRBJ2-5 | TRBV13 | TRBD2
CASSQEGFPGGVETQYF | TGCGCCAGCAGCCAAGAGGGCTTTCCCGGCGGAGTAGAGACCCAGTACTTC | - | TRBJ2-5 | TRBV4-3 | -